This TCR beta chain was captured in a study of cytomegalovirus exposure and HLA in healthy donors (dated by TCRdb to between 2016 and 2019). For the wider study: In an earlier analysis of some 550 of the donors, about 270 Gb of sequence data and 117 million unique TCR beta sequences from about 179 million T cells were reported. A later genetic analysis took genome-wide SNP genotypes for about 65% of the 666 donors and used that subset as a discovery cohort. An earlier analysis of several hundred of the donors used high-throughput TCR beta sequencing to judge whether each TCR beta V gene segment behaved as functional or pseudogenic. An early release that covered more than 550 HLA-typed donors contained around 330 gigabases of sequencing data and about 84 million unique TCR sequences. Donor age, sex, ethnicity and CMV serostatus were compiled together with the repertoire data. A later analysis re-examined previously published TCR beta repertoires from just over 650 donors and added high-resolution HLA genotyping to investigate patterns of TCR occurrence. Among about 390 genotyped donors of the cohort, an average of around 240,000 unique TCR beta nucleotide sequences were sequenced per donor, around 20% of them non-productive. Every discovery cohort repertoire had been produced on one sequencing platform. Because of strong linkage in the cohort, five DR-DQ haplotypes were treated as single units for association and clustering. Rather than drawing on any new phenotypic data, the later analysis identified candidate immune exposures from TCR beta sequences and the way those sequences occurred across donors. The study combined high-throughput TCR immunosequencing, statistical association of individual TCRs with disease status, and machine learning to predict cytomegalovirus infection status. The number of donors typed differed by locus, with about 629-630 for A, B, C, DRB1 and DQB1, about 500 for DQA1, 600 to 610 for DPA1, and approximately 470 for DPB1. HLA typing covered class I and class II loci at four-digit resolution. The study was designed to test whether signatures of past pathogen exposure could be identified by cataloging public T cell receptors. Along with the roughly 670-subject first cohort, a separate validation cohort of over a hundred different subjects was used. The T cell repertoires of 666 subjects were profiled by immunosequencing and related to cytomegalovirus serostatus. Of the roughly 430 genotyped donors, around 81% fell in the genetic ancestry cluster associated with self-reported Caucasian donors.

Only a few counts were recorded for this clone. The antigen this receptor binds is unknown. Per-base qualities were not stored, and no clone one base away is much larger. The cohort was made up of 650 to 700 healthy bone marrow donors. At the time of sampling, all cohort members were nominally healthy, though unrecorded immune exposures were likely present. The donor was CMV seropositive and was included in the group of approximately 300 seropositive cohort members. Each donor provided a peripheral blood sample, and peripheral blood mononuclear cells were used for TCR beta sequencing. Genomic DNA extraction from the blood cell samples was performed with the Qiagen DNeasy Blood Extraction Kit. Reading the germline V gene gives CDR1 MDHEN and CDR2 SYDVKM. CDR3 length: 14 amino acids, cysteine to phenylalanine. The retained sequence is limited to the CDR3, 42 bases, with the frame set at the first base. The trim is 2 bases for V and 4 bases for J, with a gap of 11 bases between the germline ends.

Library preparation used the immunoSEQ multiplex PCR assay. For the multiplex PCR, a mixture combining 60 forward primers for TCR Vbeta segments and 13 reverse primers for TCR Jbeta segments was used. The CDR3 region of rearranged TCR beta genes was amplified from genomic DNA with a multiplex PCR assay. Amplified TCR beta libraries were sequenced as 87-base-pair reads on the Illumina HiSeq System. The authors' pipeline ran thus. In a later analysis, 70 million to 95 million unique TCR beta chains were counted across the 666 repertoires, and about 9.9 million of these chains were shared by at least two donors. Raw reads were error-corrected and collapsed into unique sequences by a nearest-neighbor algorithm in which closely related sequences were merged to remove PCR and sequencing errors. V, D and J gene segments were assigned by aligning CDR3 sequences to IMGT reference sequences. For a sequence to be retained, a match of at least six nucleotides to both a V gene segment and a J gene segment was required. A rearrangement was called productive if the CDR3 had no stop codons and remained in frame with V and J, and every other rearrangement was called non-productive. CDR3 was defined by IMGT convention, running from the second conserved V-encoded cysteine to the conserved J-encoded phenylalanine. In an earlier analysis of approximately 590 of the donors, sequences lacking an unambiguous match to a single V gene segment were excluded. In an earlier analysis of approximately 610 of the donors, V segments were called functional above 56.7% productive rearrangements and were called segregating when the between-donor standard deviation exceeded 5%. A statistical classification framework was built for diagnosing cytomegalovirus status from the catalog of TCR beta chain sequences. In a later analysis, V and J genes were assigned by comparing TCR nucleotide sequences against IMGT/GENE-DB human TR gene sequences. In a later analysis, CDR3 sequences and most-parsimonious VDJ recombination scenarios were assigned using the TCRdist pipeline. In a later analysis, every TCR beta chain was defined by the combination of its CDR3 amino acid sequence and its V-gene family, and reads without a unique V-gene family were dropped. As a way to deal with suspected cross-contamination and a sequencing artifact, a later analysis dropped approximately 590 nucleotide sequences that were highly shared and had low generation probability. For each public chain, a later analysis derived a clonal expansion index from normalized ranks of inferred template counts within each repertoire. A later analysis computed generation probabilities with a VDJ recombination model fitted to out-of-frame rearrangements, and checked the results against IGoR. Hypergeometric tests were used in a later analysis to score TCR-TCR, TCR-HLA and TCR-CMV co-occurrence, with a repertoire-size bias correction applied to the TCR pairs. False discovery rates were estimated in a later analysis by permuting HLA or CMV assignments 20 times. A later analysis grouped co-occurring TCRs with DBSCAN, adding TCRdist sequence similarity when clustering within HLA-allele-positive subsets. Co-occurrence clustering excluded repertoires with fewer than 30,000 or more than 120,000 public chains, plus five with anomalous nucleotide sharing. TCRdb provides this immuneACCESS table in a form limited to in-frame rearrangements. Some clones are lacking; in checked studies, under half of them reflect an unresolved V gene, and why the rest are absent is not known. V, J and clone size were drawn from that table, and D and trimming were deduced from the DNA. The sample contains about 130,000 clones, 70% to 80% of them found a single time. Approximately 3.8% of the sample lies in the top ten.

Summary of the overall study and its limitations: In a later genetic analysis, a missense DCLRE1C variant was associated with V-gene and J-gene trimming of TCR beta chains, and the association was replicated in an independent cohort. The 87-base-pair reads could not distinguish some IMGT-functional V segments, including TRBV6-2 and TRBV6-3, so those segments were excluded. It was suggested by the authors that the approach could potentially be generalized to other disease states and immunological phenotypes. Strong co-occurrence of HLA alleles, especially DR and DQ, made assigning TCR associations to individual alleles difficult. A later genetic analysis reported fewer N-insertions in productive TCRs among donors in an Asian-associated ancestry cluster than the roughly 700-donor mean. A cluster of highly shared sequence variants was judged likely to represent a technical artifact of the sequencing pipeline. HLA typing was unavailable for some donors at each locus, so association tests used only the typed subset. According to a later analysis, TCR association rates differed among HLA loci, with DRB1 alleles showing the most associated TCRs and HLA-C alleles showing the fewest. A few of the identified cytomegalovirus-associated TCR beta chains were confirmed in vitro to be specific for cytomegalovirus antigens. CMV serostatus was the only immune exposure information available for the cohort. Broadly in line with IMGT annotations, most TCR beta V segments showed up in productive rearrangements about 87% or about 30% of the time in an earlier analysis of several hundred of the donors. In both the original and validation cohorts, the classifier was reported to diagnose cytomegalovirus status with high specificity and sensitivity. A later analysis found that HLA-associated TCR beta chains were more clonally expanded and had lower generation probabilities than equally common non-associated chains. About 17 rarely observed V segments, including chromosome 9 orphons, were excluded from the earlier analysis of a few hundred of the donors because counts were too low. Several of the top co-occurrence clusters appeared to be linked to parvovirus B19, influenza, CMV and Epstein-Barr virus, according to a later analysis. Most CMV-associated TCR beta chains appeared to be HLA-restricted in a later analysis, and the HLA associations seemed to be driven largely by CMV exposure. In the study, 150 to 200 TCR beta chains were listed as associated with cytomegalovirus. A further reported finding was that TCR beta sequences accurately predicted the HLA-A and HLA-B alleles for most subjects in the first cohort. Only TCR beta chains were sequenced in this cohort, and the absence of alpha or paired-chain data limited detectable features. At a false discovery rate of 0.05, a later analysis linked roughly 17,000 TCR beta sequences to specific HLA alleles. Correlated functional status among segregating V segments might be attributable to linkage disequilibrium, but an unknown experimental factor could not be ruled out. While some public TCRs were present in many individuals, most TCR sequences turned up only very rarely across donors. Sequencing depth was assumed to be roughly uniform across donors in the presence/absence analyses, though that assumption may not hold.

The sequence was collected from a man aged 40-49 years in good health and CMV-seropositive. The rearranged segments are TRBV28 and TRBJ2-5, with TRBD1 tentatively as D gene (5 bases match). Sequences were obtained from PBMCs. The CDR3 corresponds to CASSLVRAGETQYF. At the DNA level, the sequence is TGTGCCAGCAGTTTAGTCAGGGCCGGAGAGACCCAGTACTTC.